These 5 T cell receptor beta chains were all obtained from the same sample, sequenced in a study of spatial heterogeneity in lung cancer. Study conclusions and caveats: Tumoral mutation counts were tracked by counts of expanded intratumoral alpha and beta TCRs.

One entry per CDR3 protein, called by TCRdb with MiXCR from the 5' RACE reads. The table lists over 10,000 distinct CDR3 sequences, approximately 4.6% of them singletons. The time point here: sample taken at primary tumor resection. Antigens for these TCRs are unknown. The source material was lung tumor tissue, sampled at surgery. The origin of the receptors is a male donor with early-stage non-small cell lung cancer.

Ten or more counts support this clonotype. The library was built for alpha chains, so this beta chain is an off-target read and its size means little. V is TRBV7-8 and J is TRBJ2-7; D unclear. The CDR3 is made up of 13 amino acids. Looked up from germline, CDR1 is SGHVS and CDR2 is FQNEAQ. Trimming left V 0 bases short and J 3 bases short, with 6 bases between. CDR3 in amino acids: CASSLALDYEQYF. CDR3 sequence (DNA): TGTGCCAGCAGCTTAGCGCTAGACTACGAGCAGTACTTC.

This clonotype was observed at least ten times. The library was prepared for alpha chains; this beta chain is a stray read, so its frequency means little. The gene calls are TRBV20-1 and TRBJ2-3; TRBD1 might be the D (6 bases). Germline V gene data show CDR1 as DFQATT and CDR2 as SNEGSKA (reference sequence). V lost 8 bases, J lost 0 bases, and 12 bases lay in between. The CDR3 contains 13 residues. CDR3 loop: CSQGKTSTDTQYF. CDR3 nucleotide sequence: TGCAGTCAGGGGAAGACTAGCACAGATACGCAGTATTTT.

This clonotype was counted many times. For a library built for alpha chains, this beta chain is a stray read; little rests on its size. DNA of the CDR3: TGTGCCAGCAGTCCTAAGGGGGAGACCCAGTACTTC. The encoded protein is CASSPKGETQYF. The chain is built from TRBV7-7 and TRBJ2-5, with a weak D call TRBD1 (5 bases). CDR1 is SSHAT and CDR2 is FNYEAQ in the germline V gene (reference sequence). Trimming removed 6 bases from V and 5 bases from J, with 10 bases in between. The CDR3 runs to 12 residues.

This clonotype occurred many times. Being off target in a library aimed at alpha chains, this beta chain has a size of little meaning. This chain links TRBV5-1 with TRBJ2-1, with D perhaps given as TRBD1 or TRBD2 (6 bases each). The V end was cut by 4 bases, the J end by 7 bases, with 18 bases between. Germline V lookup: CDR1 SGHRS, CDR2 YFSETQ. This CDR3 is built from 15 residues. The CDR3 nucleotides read TGCGCCAGCAGCGCGCTACAGGGAGGTGAGAATGAGCAGTTCTTC. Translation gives CASSALQGGENEQFF. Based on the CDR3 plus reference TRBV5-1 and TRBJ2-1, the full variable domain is KAGVTQTPRYLIKTRGQQVTLSCSPISGHRSVSWYQQTPGQGLQFLFEYFSETQRNKGNFPGRFSGRQFSNSRSEMNVSTLELGDSALYLCASSALQGGENEQFFGPGTRLTVL.

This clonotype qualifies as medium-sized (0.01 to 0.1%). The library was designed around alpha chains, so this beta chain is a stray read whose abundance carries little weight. Here the CDR3 DNA reads TGTGCCAGCAGCGTCTCCGGGACCCACACTGAAGCTTTCTTT. Translated: CASSVSGTHTEAFF. The genes are TRBV7-2 and TRBJ1-1, with D maybe TRBD1 (5 bases). V lost 5 bases and J 3 bases, leaving 13 bases between the germline ends. Germline loops: CDR1 SGHTA, CDR2 FQGNSA. The CDR3 runs to 14 residues.